This is a list of T cell receptor beta chains from one sample in a study of blood T cell repertoires in COVID-19. Only in-frame clones appear in the TCRdb table, and some are missing; sequencing was by immunoSEQ multiplex PCR. The sample lists around 68,000 clones; 75% to 90% were seen once. Sequencing used peripheral blood. These receptors all come from a man aged 45-60 years with active COVID-19. Each CDR3 is given with its conserved first and last residue.

>TRBJ2-6|18|TRBV7-2
CASSLKSPVASGANVLTF
>TRBJ2-2|12|TRBV11-2
CASSTSYGELFF
>TRBJ2-5|14|TRBV7-2
CASSSLTSRETQYF
>TRBJ2-1|13|TRBV10-3
CAISDPTGNEQFF
>TRBJ1-5|14|TRBV2
CASSVDSGNQPQHF
>TRBJ2-7|12|TRBV5-5
CASSRPGYEQYF
>TRBJ2-5|15|TRBV11-2
CASSPGWRDQETQYF
>TRBJ2-2|15|TRBV10-3
CAIGAGGSNTGELFF
>TRBJ2-5|15|TRBV4-1
CASSLNRVTQETQYF
>TRBJ2-1|15|TRBV4-3
CASSQRSGDYNEQFF
>TRBJ2-2|17|TRBV2
CASSDATGRANTGELFF
>TRBJ2-5|12|TRBV2
CASSEAEETQYF
>TRBJ1-1|13|TRBV10-3
CAISRQGNTEAFF
>TRBJ1-2|14|TRBV19
CASSLQGISDGYTF
>TRBJ1-1|15|TRBV4-1
CASSQVDRGATEAFF
>TRBJ2-3|15|TRBV4-3
CASSQDSGGTDTQYF
>TRBJ2-7|16|TRBV19
CASSIDHRRKNYEQYF
>TRBJ2-1|15|TRBV9
CASSLKPGGSDEQFF
>TRBJ1-5|13|TRBV6-5
CASSSGGLWSQHF
>TRBJ1-1|14|TRBV30
CAWSTGTTNTEAFF
>TRBJ2-5|16|TRBV7-9
CASSLRQVSGEETQYF
>TRBJ1-5|13|TRBV11-2
CASSLPGGQPQHF
>TRBJ2-7|12|TRBV6-2/TRBV6-3
CASSSQAYEQYF
>TRBJ1-2|14|TRBV5-1
CASSSQGSDYGYTF
>TRBJ1-3|15|TRBV13
CASSLREFSGNTIYF
>TRBJ2-1|11|TRBV2
CASTTRSEQFF
>TRBJ2-1|14|TRBV10-1
CASSAGTSGGEQFF
>TRBJ2-3|17|TRBV6-1
CASSEGAGAPITDTQYF
>TRBJ1-5|15|TRBV6-5
CASRPQGNSNQPQHF
>TRBJ1-4|14|TRBV4-3
CASSQQRIGEKLFF
>TRBJ2-3|11|TRBV2
CAAGETDTQYF
>TRBJ2-7|19|TRBV7-9
CASSSEGRSDGGFYYEQYF
>TRBJ2-3|16|TRBV7-2
CASSQIVGGVPDTQYF
>TRBJ1-1|18|TRBV24-1
CATSDQTGAKWVWTEAFF
>TRBJ2-7|16|TRBV7-6
CASSPGRDRLSYEQYF
>TRBJ1-5|14|TRBV5-1
CASSSGLPNQPQHF
>TRBJ1-2|14|TRBV4-3
CASSQDVGGYGYTF
>TRBJ2-5|16|TRBV11-2
CASSSGLAVLQEAQYF
>TRBJ2-3|15|TRBV5-1
CASSLPGLETDTQYF
>TRBJ1-5|15|TRBV2
CASSSRDRGNQPQHF
>TRBJ1-5|13|TRBV7-2
CASSLVGAQPQHF
>TRBJ2-4|14|TRBV13
CASSLRDRADIQYF
>TRBJ1-4|13|TRBV5-6
CASGGYGNEKLFF
>TRBJ1-1|16|TRBV14
CASSRLPGDGNTEAFF
>TRBJ2-1|14|TRBV29-1
CSVVAGASYNEQFF
>TRBJ1-5|13|TRBV19
CASSIRRNQPQHF
>TRBJ2-3|14|TRBV19
CASKRSGDTDTQYF
>TRBJ1-1|15|TRBV5-1
CASSFLDRGHTEAFF
>TRBJ1-6|14|TRBV2
CASSGQGGRSPLHF
>TRBJ2-3|15|TRBV9
CASSAIASSTDTQYF
>TRBJ1-1|14|TRBV5-1
CATAIEYLNTEAFF
>TRBJ2-3|13|TRBV4-3
CASSPGATDTQYF
>TRBJ1-4|17|TRBV19
CARSDKGAEGSNEKLFF
>TRBJ1-1|16|TRBV6-7
CASSYETDVMNTEAFF
>TRBJ1-1|14|TRBV6-5
CASRPGVLNTEAFF
>TRBJ2-5|14|TRBV7-2
CASSTTGGWETQYF
>TRBJ2-6|14|TRBV18
CASSPSAGANVLTF
>TRBJ1-6|14|TRBV4-3
CASSRDRASSPLHF
>TRBJ1-2|12|TRBV5-4
CASSSPAGGYTF
>TRBJ1-2|15|TRBV5-6
CASSESRRVYYGYTF